The 26 T cell receptor beta chains given below trace back to one sample, sequenced in a study of cytomegalovirus exposure and HLA in healthy donors (dated by TCRdb to 2016 to 2017). The library was obtained by the immunoSEQ multiplex PCR assay. For the multiplex PCR, a mixture combining 60 forward primers for TCR Vbeta segments and 13 reverse primers for TCR Jbeta segments was used. This immuneACCESS table, as held by TCRdb, lists in-frame sequences with V and J called but not all clones. Of the missing ones, under half trace to an unresolved V gene in checked studies; the others have no known cause. The sample's records list approximately 110,000 clones. The ten largest clonotypes hold 3.6% of the sample. Sequenced input: PBMCs. The origin of the receptors is a man aged 18 to 30 in good health and CMV-seronegative.

The V gene is TRBV7-6, the J gene TRBJ1-4; D remains ambiguous. The germline V and J ends were trimmed by 1 base and 8 bases, with 14 bases remaining between them. Germline V gene data show CDR1 as SGHVS and CDR2 as FNYEAQ. The CDR3 loop spans 15 amino acids. DNA for the CDR3: TGTGCCAGCAGCTTAGACGCCCTTAGCGGGGAAAAACTGTTTTTT. It is translated as CASSLDALSGEKLFF.

V gene TRBV14 combines with J gene TRBJ2-1, with 10 nucleotides matching TRBD2. The CDR3 has 16 amino acids. Germline-derived CDR1 and CDR2 are SGHDN and FVKESK. V lost 6 bases to trimming and J lost 3 bases; unmatched junction nucleotides: 8. The CDR3 nucleotides read TGTGCCAGCAGTCACCGGACTAGCGGATTCTACAATGAGCAGTTCTTC. It specifies CASSHRTSGFYNEQFF.

The chain has TRBV7-2 and TRBJ2-7; D remains ambiguous. The CDR3 length is 15 residues. Trimming cost V 6 bases and J 3 bases, with 18 bases left between them. The germline CDR1 and CDR2 sequences are SGHTA and FQGNSA. CDR3 sequence (DNA): TGTGCCAGCAGATCACCACCCCGGGTGAACTACGAGCAGTACTTC. Translating it yields CASRSPPRVNYEQYF. Using reference TRBV7-2 and TRBJ2-7 for the parts outside the CDR3, the full variable domain is GAGVSQSPSNKVTEKGKDVELRCDPISGHTALYWYRQSLGQGLEFLIYFQGNSAPDKSGLPSDRFSAERTGGSVSTLTIQRTQQEDSAVYLCASRSPPRVNYEQYFGPGTRLTVT.

The V call is TRBV6-4, the J call TRBJ2-2; TRBD2 agrees at 9 bases. Germline trimming cut 2 bases from V and 2 bases from J; bases unmatched to any gene: 3. The CDR3 totals 16 residues. Germline V gene sequence: CDR1 MRHNA, CDR2 SNTAGT. The CDR3 region is CASSDGLAGNTGELFF. The CDR3 DNA reads as TGTGCCAGCAGTGACGGGCTAGCGGGAAACACCGGGGAGCTGTTTTTT.

The V and J genes are TRBV6-5 and TRBJ1-5; 9 positions agree with TRBD1. CDR3 length: 15 amino acids. Germline CDR1 and CDR2: MNHEY and SVGAGI. The V segment lost 7 bases and the J segment 3 bases; nucleotides outside the gene matches: 7. The CDR3 spells CASKRDRVDNQPQHF. CDR3 bases: TGTGCCAGCAAACGGGACAGGGTTGACAATCAGCCCCAGCATTTT.

In nucleotides, the CDR3 is TGCGCCAGCAGTACTAAGCATGAGCAGTTCTTC. It codes for CASSTKHEQFF. The chain employs TRBV10-2 and TRBJ2-1; D remains unclear. The V gene's germline CDR1 is WSHSY and CDR2 SAAADI. The CDR3 has 11 residues. The V end was cut by 5 bases, the J end by 8 bases, with 7 bases between.

CDR3 bases: TGTGCCAGCAGTGAGGGACTAGCGGGGGGGCCGTACAATGAGCAGTTCTTC. This gives the protein CASSEGLAGGPYNEQFF. This chain uses TRBV6-1 with TRBJ2-1, with 16 nucleotides matching TRBD2. V gave up 3 bases and J gave up 4 bases; unmatched junction bases: 3. CDR1 is MNHNS and CDR2 is SASEGT in the germline V gene. This CDR3 has 17 amino acids.

The V and J genes are TRBV19 and TRBJ1-1, with a weak D call TRBD1 (6 bases). Germline values: CDR1 LNHDA, CDR2 SQIVND (reference sequence). The CDR3 is 14 residues long. The V and J ends lost 4 bases and 0 bases respectively, with 9 bases between them. This CDR3 reads CASSKDRLNTEAFF. As DNA, the CDR3 is TGTGCCAGTAGTAAGGACAGATTGAACACTGAAGCTTTCTTT.

The chain links TRBV9 to TRBJ2-3; D possibly corresponds to TRBD1 (5 bases). Germline loops: CDR1 SGDLS, CDR2 YYNGEE. The CDR3 contains 13 residues. V shed 3 bases and J shed 8 bases, with 13 bases lying between them. The CDR3 reads CASSEGSPGTQYF. Written as DNA, the CDR3 is TGTGCCAGCAGCGAGGGGTCCCCAGGTACGCAGTATTTT.

This sequence joins TRBV27 and TRBJ1-2; 7 bases match TRBD1. V dropped 6 bases and J dropped 4; count of bases not matched to a gene: 2. Germline values: CDR1 MNHEY, CDR2 SMNVEV (reference sequence). CDR3 size: 12 residues. CDR3 region: CASSRDSYGYTF. The CDR3 nucleotides are TGTGCCAGCAGCCGGGACAGCTATGGCTACACCTTC.

The chain has TRBV6-1 and TRBJ1-1, with D uncertain. The CDR3 extends over 14 amino acids. The germline gives CDR1 MNHNS, CDR2 SASEGT. Trimming took 4 bases from V and 4 from J, leaving 13 bases between them. The CDR3 region is CASSVRGSGTEAFF. The CDR3 coding sequence is TGTGCCAGCAGTGTAAGAGGATCGGGCACTGAAGCTTTCTTT.

The CDR3 here is CASSLSQGYEQYF. CDR3 DNA sequence: TGTGCCAGCAGTTTGAGCCAGGGTTACGAGCAGTACTTC. This chain joins TRBV27 and TRBJ2-7, with D tentatively TRBD1 (5 bases). With 3 bases removed from V and 4 bases from J, the gap between germline ends came to 10 bases. Germline V lookup: CDR1 MNHEY, CDR2 SMNVEV (reference sequence). The CDR3 consists of 13 residues.

The genes are TRBV10-3 and TRBJ2-3; 7 nucleotides match TRBD1. The trim removed 2 bases at V and 2 bases at J, leaving 4 bases unmatched. The CDR3 length is 15 residues. In germline, CDR1 is ENHRY, CDR2 SYGVKD. This chain's CDR3 is CAISEEGALTDTQYF. For the CDR3, the DNA is TGTGCCATCAGTGAGGAGGGGGCCCTCACAGATACGCAGTATTTT.

The chain couples TRBV21-1 to TRBJ2-3; TRBD1 is the table's D call and was not checked against the DNA. TRBV21-1 is a documented pseudogene. CDR3 length: 15 residues. The CDR3 sequence is CASSTGTGSLDTQYF. The CDR3 DNA follows: TGTGCCAGCAGCACCGGGACAGGGTCCTTAGATACGCAGTATTTT.

The chain has TRBV7-2 and TRBJ2-3, with 9 bases identical to TRBD2. Germline-derived CDR1 and CDR2 are SGHTA and FQGNSA. The CDR3 consists of 16 residues. Germline trimming cut 5 bases from V and 5 bases from J; bases unmatched to any gene: 11. The CDR3 coding sequence is TGTGCCAGCAGCCTTACCCCAATGACTAGCGGAGATACGCAGTATTTT. Encoded protein: CASSLTPMTSGDTQYF.

The chain uses TRBV5-6 and TRBJ2-1, with D maybe TRBD2 (5 bases). Germline-derived CDR1 and CDR2 are SGHDT and YYEEEE. V lost 3 bases and J lost 7, with 8 bases in between. The CDR3 extends over 12 amino acids. The CDR3 protein is CASSWTVNEQFF. The CDR3 DNA follows: TGTGCCAGCAGCTGGACTGTAAATGAGCAGTTCTTC. Using reference TRBV5-6 and TRBJ2-1 for the parts outside the CDR3, the full variable domain is DAGVTQSPTHLIKTRGQQVTLRCSPKSGHDTVSWYQQALGQGPQFIFQYYEEEERQRGNFPDRFSGHQFPNYSSELNVNALLLGDSALYLCASSWTVNEQFFGPGTRLTVL.

The rearrangement joins TRBV28 to TRBJ1-3; D might be TRBD1 (6 bases). The ends were cut back, 6 bases at V and 1 base at J, with 28 bases in the middle. Looked up from germline, CDR1 is MDHEN and CDR2 is SYDVKM. The CDR3 extends over 20 amino acids. CDR3 coding DNA: TGTGCCAGCAGGGATGGAGGCAGGGACATTCTTCTGGGATCTGGAAACACCATATATTTT. Encoded protein: CASRDGGRDILLGSGNTIYF.

The genes are TRBV19 and TRBJ1-6, with a weak D call TRBD1 (6 bases). Looked up from germline, CDR1 is LNHDA and CDR2 is SQIVND (reference sequence). Trimming shortened V by 3 bases and J by 13 bases, and 10 bases separated the two germline ends. This CDR3 has 12 residues. The CDR3 DNA follows: TGTGCCAGTAGTATGGGGGCAGAGCCCCTCCACTTT. It encodes CASSMGAEPLHF.

This rearrangement joins TRBV27 to TRBJ1-1, with 9 bases that match TRBD1. Germline CDR1 is MNHEY and CDR2 is SMNVEV (reference sequence). The CDR3 is made up of 15 amino acids. Trimming cost V 6 bases and J 5 bases; bases outside gene matches: 10. The CDR3 DNA sequence: TGTGCCAGCAGCGTTAACAGGGGGCTGAGGACTGAAGCTTTCTTT. Translating gives CASSVNRGLRTEAFF.

The chain uses TRBV7-9 and TRBJ2-3; 9 bases are a match to TRBD1. The CDR3 runs 15 residues. Trimming at V came to 1 base and at J to 2 bases, leaving 1 base not matched to a gene. Germline CDR1 SEHNR, CDR2 FQNEAQ (reference sequence). CDR3 amino acids: CASSLGTGVTDTQYF. DNA for the CDR3: TGTGCCAGCAGCTTAGGGACAGGGGTCACAGATACGCAGTATTTT.

The chain links TRBV6-5 to TRBJ1-2; 9 bases align to TRBD1. The CDR3 loop spans 15 amino acids. With 6 bases clipped from V and 2 bases from J, the junction kept 7 bases outside the gene matches. Germline V gene lookup returns CDR1 MNHEY and CDR2 SVGAGI. CDR3 sequence (DNA): TGTGCCAGCAGGACGACAGGGGGAGGGAACTATGGCTACACCTTC. This translates into CASRTTGGGNYGYTF.

The chain is built from TRBV6-5 and TRBJ2-6, with 7 bases aligning to TRBD1. This CDR3 is built from 16 residues. Germline assignment: CDR1 MNHEY and CDR2 SVGAGI. The V segment lost 2 bases and the J segment 2 bases; nucleotides outside the gene matches: 3. DNA of the CDR3: TGTGCCAGCAGTTACGGGCAGGGGGCTGGGGCCAACGTCCTGACTTTC. As protein: CASSYGQGAGANVLTF.

The CDR3 DNA reads TGTGCCAGTAGATTTGGCGGAGCTAACACCGGGGAGCTGTTTTTT. The encoded protein is CASRFGGANTGELFF. The gene calls are TRBV19 and TRBJ2-2; unclear D gene. The germline gives CDR1 LNHDA, CDR2 SQIVND (reference sequence). V was shortened by 6 bases and J by 2 bases, with 13 bases between the two germline ends. This CDR3 is built from 15 residues.

The chain recombines TRBV19 with TRBJ2-7, with 9 bases fitting TRBD1. The CDR3 length is 15 residues. V was pared by 3 bases and J by 6 bases, with 9 bases of the junction left unmatched. Germline V CDR1 and CDR2: LNHDA, SQIVND (reference sequence). CDR3 region: CASSIGTGYPSEQYF. The CDR3 nucleotides are TGTGCCAGTAGTATTGGGACAGGGTACCCCTCCGAGCAGTACTTC.

The V gene is TRBV6-6, the J gene TRBJ1-1; 11 bases map to TRBD1. Germline CDR1 is MNHNY and CDR2 is SVGAGI (reference sequence). The ends lost 8 bases at V and 4 bases at J; junction bases unmatched: 6. The CDR3 consists of 14 residues. The CDR3 DNA is TGTGCCAGCTATTCCGGGACAGGGGGCACTGAAGCTTTCTTT. It translates to CASYSGTGGTEAFF.

CDR3 nucleotide sequence: TGTGCCAGTTGTACAGGGGGGGTCGGGGAGCTGTTTTTT. As protein: CASCTGGVGELFF. The chain has TRBV25-1 and TRBJ2-2; weak D call: TRBD1 (8 bases). Trimming shortened V by 9 bases and J by 7 bases, and 15 bases separated the two germline ends. The CDR3 is 13 residues long. Germline V gene lookup returns CDR1 MGHDK and CDR2 SYGVNS.